This T cell receptor (beta chain) appears in the sequencing data of a study of OX40 agonist ivuxolimab in advanced cancers. The method was immunoSEQ multiplex PCR; TCRdb's version includes in-frame clones alone and lacks a portion of them. The repertoire has roughly 79,000 clones, 85% of them found once; the top ten carry roughly 17%. CDR3 size: 15 residues. Germline-derived CDR1 and CDR2 are SGHTA and FQGNSA. The V gene lost 2 bases and the J gene lost 0 bases, with 9 bases spanning the gap. The TCR sequence derives from an adult with an advanced solid tumor such as melanoma, head and neck, liver or kidney cancer. Sequences were derived from CD4+ or CD8+ T cells sorted from blood, sampled in a trial of the OX40 agonist ivuxolimab. The J gene is TRBJ2-3, the V gene TRBV7-2; TRBD1 might be the D (5 bases). This CDR3 is CASSLLGASTDTQYF. CDR3 nucleotides: TGTGCCAGCAGCTTACTAGGGGCTAGCACAGATACGCAGTATTTT.